This T cell receptor (beta chain) came from a study of blood T cell repertoires in COVID-19. Study background: Samples came from the United States, Italy and Spain, spanning acute and convalescent COVID-19.

Enrolled during active infection, Seattle patients were then followed longitudinally. Authors' data handling: Counts of nucleated cells, estimated from reference gene primer amplification, were obtained. Profiling relied on immunoSEQ multiplex PCR, and the TCRdb table lists in-frame clones only, not all of them. V and J calls and clone size are given by that table; D and trimming were obtained from the DNA. This table has roughly 290,000 clones, approximately 92% appearing once. The count of this clone is one. Sequencing was carried out using peripheral blood. This receptor was identified in a woman in her 30s with COVID-19, enrolled during active disease.

CDR3 sequence: CASSAIAGYTDTQYF. In DNA form, the CDR3 reads TGTGCCAGTAGTGCCATAGCGGGATACACAGATACGCAGTATTTT. The V and J genes are TRBV19 and TRBJ2-3; 8 positions match TRBD2. V dropped 5 bases and J dropped 2; count of bases not matched to a gene: 6. In germline, CDR1 is LNHDA, CDR2 SQIVND (reference sequence). The CDR3 totals 15 residues.